These T cell receptor beta chains were read from a single sample in a study of blood T cell repertoires in COVID-19. Assay used: immunoSEQ multiplex PCR; TCRdb lists only in-frame clones, some missing. The repertoire holds 190,000 or so clones, with 89% as singletons. Sequencing was carried out using peripheral blood. These TCRs come from a man aged 40-50 years with acute or convalescent COVID-19. CDR3s include the opening cysteine and the closing phenylalanine or tryptophan. Each record gives: clone size, J gene, D gene, V gene, CDR3 DNA, CDR3 protein. The D gene is left open where the match is weak. Where a row states a size, it is once, few, many or the class of an expanded clone; other rows omit it.

>-|TRBJ1-1|-|TRBV6-5
TGTGCCAGCAGTTACCTCACTGAAGCTTTCTTT
CASSYLTEAFF
>-|TRBJ2-1|TRBD1|TRBV29-1
TGCAGCGTTGAAGATATATTTCTAGGACAGGGCGAGCAGTTCTTC
CSVEDIFLGQGEQFF
>-|TRBJ1-2|-|TRBV2
TGTGCCAGCAGTCCACCCCGGGGGGATGGCTACACCTTC
CASSPPRGDGYTF
>-|TRBJ2-1|TRBD2|TRBV5-4
TGTGCCAGCAGCGCGGGACTAGCGGGGGCCTCCTACAATGAGCAGTTCTTC
CASSAGLAGASYNEQFF
>-|TRBJ1-5|-|TRBV7-2
TGTGCCAGCAGCCAATCAGGGTCGAGTCAGCCCCAGCATTTT
CASSQSGSSQPQHF
>-|TRBJ1-2|TRBD1|TRBV5-1
TGCGCCAGCAGGACAGGGGGCTATGGCTACACCTTC
CASRTGGYGYTF
>-|TRBJ1-4|TRBD1|TRBV3-1/TRBV3-2
TGTGCCAGCAGCCCCCGGGACAGGGGAGGGGAAAAACTGTTTTTT
CASSPRDRGGEKLFF
>-|TRBJ2-7|-|TRBV5-1
TGCGCCAGCAGCTTGATAGGTCGGGGGACCTACGAGCAGTACTTC
CASSLIGRGTYEQYF
>few|TRBJ1-1|TRBD1|TRBV6-5
TGTGCCAGCAGAACGCGTGGACAGGGTTTCCCTGAAGCTTTCTTT
CASRTRGQGFPEAFF
>-|TRBJ1-4|-|TRBV12-3/TRBV12-4
TGTGCCAGCAGACCCTCGGGGAATGAAAAACTGTTTTTT
CASRPSGNEKLFF
>-|TRBJ1-2|TRBD1|TRBV29-1
TGCAGCGTGGGGGACAGGGTAGCATTTGGCTATGGCTACACCTTC
CSVGDRVAFGYGYTF
>-|TRBJ2-3|TRBD1|TRBV3-1/TRBV3-2
TGTGCCAGCAGCCAATACCTCCGGGACAGGGGGGGGGATACGCAGTATTTT
CASSQYLRDRGGDTQYF
>-|TRBJ1-2|-|TRBV11-2
TGTGCCAGCAGCCCCAGGCCGGATTCCTATGGCTACACCTTC
CASSPRPDSYGYTF
>-|TRBJ2-7|TRBD1|TRBV18
TGTGCCAGCTCACCATTGGGACAGGACTACGAGCAGTACTTC
CASSPLGQDYEQYF
>-|TRBJ1-1|TRBD1|TRBV18
TGTGCCAGCTCACCTTTTACAGGGGGCCGGGACACTGAAGCTTTCTTT
CASSPFTGGRDTEAFF
>-|TRBJ2-3|TRBD2|TRBV7-9
TGTGCCAGCAGCTCCACCGGCTTAGCGGGAGGCACAGATACGCAGTATTTT
CASSSTGLAGGTDTQYF
>-|TRBJ1-2|TRBD1|TRBV28
TGTGCCAGCAGGCCGAGACAGGGGTCCCCAGCTAACTATGGCTACACCTTC
CASRPRQGSPANYGYTF
>-|TRBJ2-1|TRBD2|TRBV11-2
TGTGCCAGCAGCGCTGACCTAGCGGGGGGGCCTTACAATGAGCAGTTCTTC
CASSADLAGGPYNEQFF
>-|TRBJ2-3|TRBD2|TRBV10-1
TGCGCCAGCAGTGACTCAGCGGGGGGAGGCACAGATACGCAGTATTTT
CASSDSAGGGTDTQYF
>-|TRBJ2-2|TRBD1|TRBV6-5
TGTGCCAGCAGTTATTCCGGGACAGAGGGTATCGGGGAGCTGTTTTTT
CASSYSGTEGIGELFF
>-|TRBJ2-1|-|TRBV3-1/TRBV3-2
TGTGCCAGCAGCCCCCCGGGAGTGTACAATGAGCAGTTCTTC
CASSPPGVYNEQFF
>-|TRBJ2-7|TRBD1|TRBV28
TGTGCCAGCAGTTTACGGGGACAGGGCTACGAGCAGTACTTC
CASSLRGQGYEQYF
>once|TRBJ2-1|-|TRBV12-3/TRBV12-4
TGTGCCAGCAGTTTTGGGACTCTCAATGAGCAGTTCTTC
CASSFGTLNEQFF
>-|TRBJ1-3|-|TRBV6-1
TGTGCCAGCAGTGAAGGGCGGGGGATGGCCATATATTTT
CASSEGRGMAIYF
>-|TRBJ2-5|TRBD2|TRBV19
TGTGCCAGTAGTCCCCCGACTAGCGAGGCGACCCAGTACTTC
CASSPPTSEATQYF
>-|TRBJ1-1|TRBD1|TRBV18
TGTGCCAGCTCACCGCGACAGGGTGGGGGCACTGAAGCTTTCTTT
CASSPRQGGGTEAFF
>-|TRBJ1-5|-|TRBV24-1
TGTGCCACCAGTGATTCCGGGTGGCCCCAGCATTTT
CATSDSGWPQHF
>-|TRBJ1-3|-|TRBV21-1
TGTGCCAGCAGCAAAGGGGGCACTGGAAACACCATATATTTT
CASSKGGTGNTIYF
>-|TRBJ1-3|TRBD1|TRBV7-8
TGTGCCAGCAGCTTAGTAGGGGGCGCTCCGGGAAACACCATATATTTT
CASSLVGGAPGNTIYF
>-|TRBJ2-1|-|TRBV7-2
TGTGCCAGCAGCTTACGGGCAGGGAAGAGAGTAGACAATGAGCAGTTCTTC
CASSLRAGKRVDNEQFF
>-|TRBJ2-1|-|TRBV6-5
TGTGCCAGCAGTTACGGGGGGAACTATGAGCAGTTCTTC
CASSYGGNYEQFF
>few|TRBJ1-6|-|TRBV28
TGTGCCAGCAGTTTATCGGGTGTTTCCTCCTATAATTCACCCCTCCACTTT
CASSLSGVSSYNSPLHF
>-|TRBJ1-1|-|TRBV2
TGTGCCAGCTTAGGAAACCTGGGGGGCACTGAAGCTTTCTTT
CASLGNLGGTEAFF
>-|TRBJ2-2|TRBD2|TRBV9
TGTGCCAGCAGCCCCGCGGGGGGAAGCACCGGGGAGCTGTTTTTT
CASSPAGGSTGELFF
>-|TRBJ1-5|TRBD1|TRBV3-1/TRBV3-2
TGTGCCAGCAGCCAAGTTAGCGCACGGACAGGGCTCCCGGATCAGCCCCAGCATTTT
CASSQVSARTGLPDQPQHF
>-|TRBJ2-3|TRBD1|TRBV30
TGTGCCTGGAGACAGGGGATTACGCAGTATTTT
CAWRQGITQYF
>-|TRBJ2-2|-|TRBV30
TGTGCCTGGAGTGTTCACTCTAACCCTACCGGGGAGCTGTTTTTT
CAWSVHSNPTGELFF
>-|TRBJ2-1|-|TRBV5-1
TGCGCCAGCAGCTTGGTTCCGACAGCAGGATACAATGAGCAGTTCTTC
CASSLVPTAGYNEQFF
>many|TRBJ1-3|TRBD1|TRBV18
TGTGCCAGCTCACCATCTAGCCAGGGGGCTGGAAACACCATATATTTT
CASSPSSQGAGNTIYF
>-|TRBJ1-2|-|TRBV9
TGTGCCAGCAGCCCCGGGAGGTGGGGGTATGGCTACACCTTC
CASSPGRWGYGYTF
>-|TRBJ1-1|-|TRBV5-1
TGCGCCAGCAGCTTGCTAGGGGACACTGAAGCTTTCTTT
CASSLLGDTEAFF
>-|TRBJ2-1|-|TRBV18
TGTGCCAGCTCACCGACAATTCCAGGGCACAATGAGCAGTTCTTC
CASSPTIPGHNEQFF
>-|TRBJ1-6|-|TRBV5-4
TGTGCCAGCAGCTTGAGGAGGGAACTAAATAATTCACCCCTCCACTTT
CASSLRRELNNSPLHF